The source of this T cell receptor beta chain is a study of blood T cells in healthy people across ages. Study outcomes and limitations: For the donors, CMV status was unknown and possibly confounded expanded clonotype changes.

The authors ran a second PCR of 7 to 11 cycles using a sample-barcoded 5' primer and a J-beta primer mix. The authors tagged each cDNA molecule using a template-switch adaptor with 12 random nucleotides. A single record per CDR3 protein comes from TCRdb applying MiXCR to the 5' RACE reads. The sample includes 550,000 to 750,000 distinct CDR3 sequences, 20% to 25% of them seen just once. Caucasian individuals from Russia who were healthy and aged 6 to 90 acted as donors. The study isolated at least 6.5 million PBMCs from each sample. This clonotype was found a few times. The antigen is not known. The receptor comes from a man in his sixties or seventies in good health. The sequenced sample consisted of blood.

The CDR3 DNA reads TGCAGTGCTAGAGATAGGCTAGCGATCTACAATGAGCAGTTCTTC. Translation: CSARDRLAIYNEQFF. This chain uses TRBV20-1 with TRBJ2-1, with D possibly being TRBD2 (6 bases). This CDR3 is built from 15 residues. Trimming removed 0 bases from V and 3 bases from J, with 12 bases in between. Germline V CDR1 and CDR2: DFQATT, SNEGSKA (reference sequence).